The following is a T cell receptor beta chain sequence with its context. The CDR3 consists of 13 residues. Unmatched junction bases numbered 4, after V lost 4 bases and J lost 5 bases. Assay: immunoSEQ multiplex PCR; the TCRdb copy retains only in-frame clones and omits some. The sample gives 88,000 or so clones, 85% of which show up once; under 4.5% is in the top ten. These data are taken from a study of blood T cell repertoires in COVID-19. Turning to the study itself: PBMCs, B-cell-depleted T cells, or T cells provided the cDNA or gDNA that made up the material.

Sequenced material: peripheral blood. This TCR was sampled from a man between 60 and 75 years old with acute or convalescent COVID-19. This chain joins TRBV12-3 or TRBV12-4 and TRBJ2-5; TRBD1 agrees at 7 bases. The CDR3 sequence is CASSSGGVETQYF. The CDR3 region has the DNA TGTGCCAGCAGTTCAGGGGGTGTCGAGACCCAGTACTTC.